One T cell receptor (beta chain) is described in this entry. Its cognate antigen is unknown. At the DNA level, this CDR3 is encoded by other sequences in the same sample as well. These data originate in a study of T cell responses to AZD1222 COVID-19 vaccine. Study-level findings and limits: Increases in Spike-specific TCR breadth and depth were seen after two AZD1222 doses. Clonal diversity may have been underestimated, and the donors were mostly white British, with more females than males.

This CDR3 has 13 residues. V was pared by 6 bases and J by 3 bases, with 9 bases between. In germline, CDR1 is LNHNV, CDR2 YYDKDF (reference sequence). Clones were read by immunoSEQ multiplex PCR, and TCRdb kept only the in-frame ones, dropping some. The data hold 150,000 or so clones, with about 81% observed a single time. This chain uses TRBV15 with TRBJ1-5, with D perhaps TRBD1 (5 bases). This receptor was identified in an adult in good health. The material was peripheral blood, obtained on day 0 of MenACWY control vaccination. Here the CDR3 DNA reads TGTGCCACCAGATTGGGGGTCAATCAGCCCCAGCATTTT. Translation: CATRLGVNQPQHF. Drawing the rest from reference TRBV15 and TRBJ1-5, the complete variable domain is DAMVIQNPRYQVTQFGKPVTLSCSQTLNHNVMYWYQQKSSQAPKLLFHYYDKDFNNEADTPDNFQSRRPNTSFCFLDIRSPGLGDTAMYLCATRLGVNQPQHFGDGTRLSIL.